Listed below are T cell receptor beta chains from one sample, sequenced in a study of beta chain features in type 1 diabetes. Measured with immunoSEQ multiplex PCR; TCRdb has only the in-frame clones, and not every one. Counted here are approximately 300,000 clones, approximately 10% occurring once; the ten biggest clones make up about 0.015%. The sample consisted of naive CD4+ T cells from blood. These receptors came from a woman aged 25 to 39 in good health. CDR3s include the opening cysteine and the closing phenylalanine or tryptophan.

TRBJ1-1 | TRBV28 | CASKRTAYEAFF
TRBJ2-4 | TRBV30 | CAWSVQGKNIQYF
TRBJ2-5 | TRBV5-1 | CASSPGQVHETQYF
TRBJ2-7 | TRBV15 | CATSRPPLAGYKSYEQYF
TRBJ2-7 | TRBV7-2 | CASSLATSGSSYEQYF
TRBJ2-7 | TRBV6-5 | CASSMDRESGGQYF
TRBJ2-7 | TRBV28 | CASSLGGPYEQYF
TRBJ2-6 | TRBV27 | CASSLFWLGQGTSGANVLTF
TRBJ2-1 | TRBV19 | CAIREGPYNEQFF
TRBJ2-3 | TRBV29-1 | CSAEWADNTDTQYF
TRBJ2-3 | TRBV19 | CASTRLAGGTSTDTQYF
TRBJ2-5 | TRBV7-3 | CASSPQAGGGGETQYF
TRBJ1-1 | TRBV7-8 | CARRGPANTEAFF
TRBJ2-5 | TRBV7-7 | CASSPTGQETQYF
TRBJ1-4 | TRBV7-6 | CASSTRQGASEKLFF
TRBJ2-7 | TRBV11-1 | CASSSAGFSYEQYF
TRBJ2-5 | TRBV30 | CAWSPTGAETQYF
TRBJ1-5 | TRBV2 | CASSRQGYNQPQHF
TRBJ2-2 | TRBV5-1 | CASSLVQREAGELFF
TRBJ2-7 | TRBV7-9 | CASSFGLAGEYEQYF
TRBJ1-5 | TRBV7-9 | CASSLWSKGVNQPQHF
TRBJ2-5 | TRBV7-2 | CASSSWGGGLQETQYF
TRBJ1-1 | TRBV7-2 | CASSPTAMNTEAFF
TRBJ2-2 | TRBV7-3 | CASSSRTGNTGELFF
TRBJ2-2 | TRBV9 | CASSVDPGGPPGELFF
TRBJ1-3 | TRBV30 | CAWTQAAGNTIYF
TRBJ2-7 | TRBV5-1 | CASSRASEAYEQYF
TRBJ1-1 | TRBV6-4 | CASSEAVSSTEAFF
TRBJ2-1 | TRBV28 | CASSLPGTSGRNEQFF
TRBJ2-5 | TRBV5-1 | CASVASPSTGQETQYF
TRBJ2-5 | TRBV6-6 | CASSDRGRALETQYF
TRBJ2-7 | TRBV5-1 | CASSWAGTGSSYEQYF
TRBJ2-3 | TRBV7-2 | CASSSRLAEFTDTQYF
TRBJ2-7 | TRBV4-2 | CASSQDYRGSYEQYF
TRBJ2-3 | TRBV28 | CASSSIPDTQYF
TRBJ2-2 | TRBV7-3 | CASRGGGELFF
TRBJ2-4 | TRBV7-9 | CASSLQGGAKNIQYF
TRBJ2-3 | TRBV6-5 | CASSTRIVDTQYF
TRBJ2-5 | TRBV18 | CASSIFTGGTQETQYF
TRBJ1-1 | TRBV7-2 | CASSLSGGANTEAFF
TRBJ2-6 | TRBV29-1 | CSVDGAGANVLTF
TRBJ2-7 | TRBV10-2 | CASSDPPYEQYF
TRBJ2-5 | TRBV9 | CASSVVGTGVSSGTQYF
TRBJ2-3 | TRBV25-1 | CASSDSGRGADTQYF
TRBJ1-2 | TRBV23-1 | CASSHPTGAGYTF
TRBJ1-1 | TRBV27 | CASSLFSDTGTNTEAFF
TRBJ1-5 | TRBV7-9 | CASSLTEGLSNQPQHF
TRBJ2-7 | TRBV5-6 | CASSNIGGGHYEQYF
TRBJ2-3 | TRBV19 | CASGLVSTDTQYF
TRBJ2-7 | TRBV6-6 | CASRTGTGTYEQYF
TRBJ2-3 | TRBV7-2 | CASSFQGITDTQYF
TRBJ2-3 | TRBV19 | CASSIGNTDTQYF
TRBJ2-2 | TRBV7-7 | CASSYGTSGTGELFF
TRBJ2-3 | TRBV19 | CASRYQGAVDTQYF